Each of the 2 T cell receptor beta chains below was sequenced from the same sample in a study of T cell responses to AZD1222 COVID-19 vaccine. Sequencing was performed with immunoSEQ multiplex PCR; in TCRdb, only in-frame clones are kept and a portion is missing. The sample yields around 120,000 clones, around 87% seen once. The specimen was peripheral blood, collected on day 0 of AZD1222 vaccination. The receptors were sampled from an adult in good health.

The gene calls are TRBV6-1 and TRBJ2-7; D gene uncertain. Germline assignment: CDR1 MNHNS and CDR2 SASEGT. The germline V and J ends were trimmed by 3 bases and 0 bases, with 0 bases remaining between them. The CDR3 consists of 11 residues. The CDR3 spells CASSDSYEQYF. The CDR3 coding sequence is TGTGCCAGCAGTGACTCCTACGAGCAGTACTTC.

This chain links TRBV5-1 with TRBJ1-2, with TRBD1 matching 9 bases. Germline CDR1 and CDR2: SGHRS and YFSETQ. The CDR3 is made up of 17 amino acids. V gave up 4 bases and J gave up 0 bases; unmatched junction bases: 10. For the CDR3, the DNA is TGCGCCAGCAGCACCCCGACAGGGGGGAGGGCTAACTATGGCTACACCTTC. It encodes CASSTPTGGRANYGYTF.